This T cell receptor (beta chain) came from a study of T cells in Graves' hyperthyroidism and ophthalmopathy. With regard to this clonotype: Its matching antigen is unknown.

Study findings and constraints: It was a median about 7.1 months before onset that the model predicted ophthalmopathy.

PBMCs stemmed from around 10 ml fresh peripheral blood. TCR beta CDR3 regions were amplified from RNA transcripts. First-round RT-PCR with HTBI primers amplified the TCR CDR3 region. Each CDR3 protein is one row after TCRdb ran MiXCR on the multiplex PCR reads. The sample holds about 570,000 distinct CDR3 sequences, roughly 15% seen once. Germline V CDR1 and CDR2: LNHDA, SQIVND (reference sequence). This CDR3 has 13 residues. Trimming took off 2 bases at V and 3 bases at J, with 8 bases between the two ends. The TCR comes from a woman aged 40 to 50 with Graves' hyperthyroidism. What was sequenced was blood. This chain connects TRBV19 to TRBJ2-7; D unclear. CDR3 region: CASSISQDYEQYF. The DNA of the CDR3 is TGTGCCAGTAGTATAAGCCAAGACTACGAGCAGTACTTC. Full variable domain (rest looked up from reference TRBV19 and TRBJ2-7): DGGITQSPKYLFRKEGQNVTLSCEQNLNHDAMYWYRQDPGQGLRLIYYSQIVNDFQKGDIAEGYSVSREKKESFPLTVTSAQKNPTAFYLCASSISQDYEQYFGPGTRLTVT.